One and the same sample provided the 3 T cell receptor beta chains below, sequenced in a study of blood T cell repertoires in COVID-19. Some clones are missing from TCRdb's copy, which holds only in-frame ones; the method was immunoSEQ multiplex PCR. The table has approximately 200,000 clones, more than 75% seen once. The sequencing sample was made of peripheral blood. The receptors originated from a man in his fifties or sixties who had recovered from COVID-19.

V usage is TRBV30 and J usage is TRBJ1-5, with 7 positions matching TRBD1. Germline V gene sequence: CDR1 GTSNPN, CDR2 SVGIG (reference sequence). The CDR3 contains 13 residues. Trimming removed 2 bases from V and 7 bases from J; junction bases left unmatched: 5. CDR3 coding DNA: TGTGCCTGGAGTCGGGACAGCGGGCAGCCCCAGCATTTT. Its protein product is CAWSRDSGQPQHF.

The chain is built from TRBV19 and TRBJ1-4; D is unresolved. This CDR3 has 13 amino acids. The V end was cut by 5 bases, the J end by 11 bases, with 15 bases between. Germline values: CDR1 LNHDA, CDR2 SQIVND (reference sequence). CDR3 sequence reads: CASSLQDRRKLFF. The DNA of the CDR3 is TGTGCCAGTAGTCTACAAGACCGGAGGAAACTGTTTTTT. Full variable domain (outside the CDR3, taken from reference TRBV19 and TRBJ1-4): DGGITQSPKYLFRKEGQNVTLSCEQNLNHDAMYWYRQDPGQGLRLIYYSQIVNDFQKGDIAEGYSVSREKKESFPLTVTSAQKNPTAFYLCASSLQDRRKLFFGSGTQLSVL.

V and J are TRBV6-6 and TRBJ1-3, with a tentative D call TRBD1 (6 bases). This CDR3 region has 15 residues. The V gene lost 7 bases and the J gene lost 0 bases, with 13 bases spanning the gap. Germline V gene sequence: CDR1 MNHNY, CDR2 SVGAGI (reference sequence). Here the CDR3 DNA reads TGTGCCAGCATTGGACAGCCGAGCTCTGGAAACACCATATATTTT. Its protein product is CASIGQPSSGNTIYF.